Presented here are 22 T cell receptor beta chains from one specimen sequenced in a study of T cell responses to AZD1222 COVID-19 vaccine (dated by TCRdb to the early 2020s). Library prep was done by the immunoSEQ multiplex PCR assay. TCRdb provides this immuneACCESS table in a form limited to in-frame rearrangements. Some clones are lacking; in checked studies, under half of them reflect an unresolved V gene, and why the rest are absent is not known. Counted in this sample were approximately 50,000 clones; 80% to 90% of them appeared once. The biggest ten clones account for about 15% of the sample. This specimen's time point label, per the study, means: baseline before first vaccination. The material was peripheral blood, obtained on day 0 of AZD1222 vaccination. These receptors came from an adult in good health.

This rearrangement joins TRBV7-2 to TRBJ1-3; 7 nucleotides align to TRBD1. The V and J ends lost 5 bases and 2 bases, in that order; junction bases with no gene match: 6. The CDR3 is 15 residues long. CDR1 is SGHTA and CDR2 is FQGNSA in the germline V gene. CDR3 loop: CASSLSGGTGNTIYF. CDR3 DNA sequence: TGTGCCAGCAGCCTATCAGGGGGGACTGGAAACACCATATATTTT.

This clone was counted once. The genes are TRBV10-1 and TRBJ1-1; a possible D gene is TRBD1 (5 bases). Trimming cost V 3 bases and J 3 bases, with 20 bases left between them. This CDR3 is built from 17 residues. Germline CDR1 is WNHNN and CDR2 is SYGVQD (reference sequence). This CDR3 reads CASSDPAGKGRDTEAFF. The CDR3 region has the DNA TGCGCCAGCAGTGACCCGGCAGGGAAGGGCAGGGACACTGAAGCTTTCTTT.

The chain has TRBV7-3 and TRBJ1-6; weak D call: TRBD1 (5 bases). There are 14 residues in the CDR3. Germline CDR1 and CDR2: SGHTA and FQGTGA. The germline V and J ends were trimmed by 2 bases and 9 bases, with 11 bases remaining between them. CDR3 nucleotides: TGTGCCAGCAGCTTATTTCAGGGCAGTTCACCCCTCCACTTT. It codes for CASSLFQGSSPLHF.

The genes are TRBV4-3 and TRBJ1-2; D perhaps matches TRBD1 (5 bases). CDR1 is LGHNA and CDR2 is YSLEER in the germline V gene. Trimming shortened V by 2 bases and J by 3 bases, and 19 bases separated the two germline ends. The CDR3 is 17 amino acids. CDR3 sequence reads: CASSQSTRVLPHYGYTF. In DNA form, the CDR3 reads TGCGCCAGCAGCCAATCGACCAGGGTTCTACCCCACTATGGCTACACCTTC.

The V call is TRBV13, the J call TRBJ1-2; TRBD1 might be the D (5 bases). Deletions cut 5 bases from V and 4 bases from J, with 11 bases between. CDR3 length: 13 amino acids. The germline V gene has CDR1 PRHDT and CDR2 FYEKMQ (reference sequence). The CDR3, as DNA: TGTGCCAGCAGCCAGGCAGGGCCCTATGGCTACACCTTC. This translates into CASSQAGPYGYTF.

The V gene is TRBV6-5, the J gene TRBJ2-1; TRBD2 matches at 10 bases. CDR1 is MNHEY, CDR2 SVGAGI, per germline. The J segment lost 7 bases and the V segment lost 4 bases, leaving 10 bases of the junction unmatched. CDR3 size: 16 residues. The CDR3 region is CASSSPKSGRANEQFF. In DNA, the CDR3 is TGTGCCAGCAGTTCCCCGAAAAGCGGGAGGGCTAATGAGCAGTTCTTC.

The chain employs TRBV15 and TRBJ2-5; D is unresolved. The CDR3 sequence is 15 residues long. CDR1 LNHNV and CDR2 YYDKDF come from the germline V gene (reference sequence). V shed 0 bases and J shed 2 bases, with 10 bases lying between them. CDR3 loop: CATSRDKGPQETQYF. The DNA of the CDR3 is TGTGCCACCAGCAGAGATAAAGGACCACAAGAGACCCAGTACTTC.

In its sample, this clone was seen once. The rearrangement joins TRBV7-2 to TRBJ2-5; D is undetermined. The germline CDR1 and CDR2 sequences are SGHTA and FQGNSA. V lost 1 base to trimming and J lost 6 bases, with 3 bases between them. CDR3 length: 11 amino acids. Written as DNA, the CDR3 is TGTGCCAGCAGCTTAGAACAGACCCAGTACTTC. Its protein product is CASSLEQTQYF.

The gene calls are TRBV7-9 and TRBJ2-3; D is unresolved. The CDR3 has 15 residues. Trimming left V 0 bases short and J 0 bases short, with 7 bases between. CDR1 is SEHNR and CDR2 is FQNEAQ in the germline V gene (reference sequence). The CDR3 sequence is CASSLARTSTDTQYF. DNA of the CDR3: TGTGCCAGCAGCTTAGCGCGCACTAGCACAGATACGCAGTATTTT.

The rearrangement uses TRBV7-2 and TRBJ2-1; 7 bases are shared with TRBD2. The CDR3 consists of 16 residues. CDR1 is SGHTA and CDR2 is FQGNSA in the germline V gene. After removal of 1 base from V and 8 bases from J, the junction contained 11 bases not matched to a gene. In DNA form, the CDR3 reads TGTGCCAGCAGCTTAGTACCAGCGGGATTACCCGATGAGCAGTTCTTC. Translating it yields CASSLVPAGLPDEQFF.

V and J are TRBV7-9 and TRBJ2-1; 12 bases match TRBD1. The CDR3 loop spans 19 amino acids. Germline loops: CDR1 SEHNR, CDR2 FQNEAQ (reference sequence). With 5 bases clipped from V and 2 bases from J, the junction kept 13 bases outside the gene matches. This CDR3 is CASSNLPGQGATPYNEQFF. CDR3 nucleotides: TGTGCCAGCAGCAACCTCCCGGGACAGGGGGCCACGCCCTACAATGAGCAGTTCTTC.

CDR3 loop: CASSPTGAVYNEQFF. The CDR3 DNA follows: TGTGCCAGCAGTCCAACAGGGGCCGTGTACAATGAGCAGTTCTTC. The gene calls are TRBV7-6 and TRBJ2-1; 7 bases line up with TRBD1. V gave up 6 bases and J gave up 4 bases; unmatched junction bases: 9. Germline CDR1 and CDR2: SGHVS and FNYEAQ. The CDR3 has 15 residues.

The genes are TRBV30 and TRBJ2-2; 8 bases agree with TRBD1. V was clipped by 8 bases and J by 2 bases; unmatched bases: 7. The V gene's germline CDR1 is GTSNPN and CDR2 SVGIG (reference sequence). The CDR3 runs 14 residues. DNA of the CDR3: TGTGCCCAACCGGGACAGGTCAACACCGGGGAGCTGTTTTTT. Its translation: CAQPGQVNTGELFF.

This clone was recorded only once. This chain uses TRBV3-1 (or the pseudogene TRBV3-2) with TRBJ2-1; either TRBD1 or TRBD2 may supply D (5 bases each). The CDR3 sequence is 15 residues long. Germline V gene lookup returns CDR1 LGHDT and CDR2 YNNKEL (reference sequence). Trimming left V 4 bases short and J 0 bases short, with 10 bases between. This CDR3 is CASSPLRGSYNEQFF. In DNA, the CDR3 is TGTGCCAGCAGCCCATTGAGGGGCTCCTACAATGAGCAGTTCTTC.

The genes are TRBV19 and TRBJ2-1; no clear D. CDR3 length: 14 residues. Germline V gene lookup returns CDR1 LNHDA and CDR2 SQIVND (reference sequence). The ends were cut back, 6 bases at V and 2 bases at J, with 11 bases in the middle. The CDR3 spells CASREALAYNEQFF. The CDR3 DNA follows: TGTGCCAGTAGGGAAGCCCTTGCCTACAATGAGCAGTTCTTC.

The chain uses TRBV7-9 and TRBJ2-3; possible D gene TRBD2, 6 bases. The length of the CDR3 is 17 residues. Germline values: CDR1 SEHNR, CDR2 FQNEAQ (reference sequence). V was trimmed by 2 bases and J by 0 bases, leaving 15 bases between them. As DNA, the CDR3 is TGTGCCAGCAGCTTACCTATTGGCGGGACTAGCACAGATACGCAGTATTTT. This sequence encodes CASSLPIGGTSTDTQYF.

The rearrangement links TRBV27 to TRBJ2-2, with TRBD1 matching 7 bases. In germline, CDR1 is MNHEY, CDR2 SMNVEV (reference sequence). V was clipped by 3 bases and J by 6 bases; unmatched bases: 10. This CDR3 region has 16 residues. Here the CDR3 reads CASSLTGNLIPGELFF. CDR3 nucleotides: TGTGCCAGCAGTTTGACAGGGAATCTTATTCCCGGGGAGCTGTTTTTT.

V gene TRBV12-3 or TRBV12-4 combines with J gene TRBJ2-3, with 7 bases fitting TRBD2. This CDR3 has 13 residues. V gave up 6 bases and J gave up 5 bases; unmatched junction bases: 5. The CDR3, as DNA: TGTGCCAGCAGCTGGGAGGGGCGAGATACGCAGTATTTT. Translation gives CASSWEGRDTQYF.

The rearrangement links TRBV28 to TRBJ1-5; D is unclear. From germline, CDR1 is MDHEN and CDR2 SYDVKM. V lost 1 base to trimming and J lost 3 bases, with 7 bases between them. The CDR3 runs to 14 residues. CDR3 protein: CASSLFADNQPQHF. The CDR3 DNA is TGTGCCAGCAGTTTATTTGCGGACAATCAGCCCCAGCATTTT. Full variable domain (remainder filled in from reference TRBV28 and TRBJ1-5): DVKVTQSSRYLVKRTGEKVFLECVQDMDHENMFWYRQDPGLGLRLIYFSYDVKMKEKGDIPEGYSVSREKKERFSLILESASTNQTSMYLCASSLFADNQPQHFGDGTRLSIL.

V is TRBV4-1 and J is TRBJ1-3; D remains unclear. V was trimmed by 0 bases and J by 1 base, leaving 16 bases between them. The germline gives CDR1 MGHRA, CDR2 YSYEKL. CDR3 length equals 18 residues. CDR3 coding DNA: TGCGCCAGCAGCCAAGAATTGGTGGTCACCCGATCTGGAAACACCATATATTTT. Protein: CASSQELVVTRSGNTIYF.

The chain uses TRBV9 and TRBJ2-5; D unclear. V shed 0 bases and J shed 2 bases, with 5 bases lying between them. The CDR3 extends over 13 amino acids. CDR1 SGDLS and CDR2 YYNGEE come from the germline V gene. CDR3 protein: CASSVGAQETQYF. CDR3 nucleotides: TGTGCCAGCAGCGTAGGGGCTCAAGAGACCCAGTACTTC.

This sequence joins TRBV11-2 and TRBJ1-4, with TRBD1 as a possible D gene (5 bases). Looked up from germline, CDR1 is SGHAT and CDR2 is FQNNGV. CDR3 size: 16 residues. Trimming shortened V by 1 base and J by 5 bases, and 14 bases separated the two germline ends. The CDR3 reads CASSLGGRGKNEKLFF. As DNA, the CDR3 is TGTGCCAGCAGCTTAGGCGGGCGGGGGAAAAATGAAAAACTGTTTTTT.